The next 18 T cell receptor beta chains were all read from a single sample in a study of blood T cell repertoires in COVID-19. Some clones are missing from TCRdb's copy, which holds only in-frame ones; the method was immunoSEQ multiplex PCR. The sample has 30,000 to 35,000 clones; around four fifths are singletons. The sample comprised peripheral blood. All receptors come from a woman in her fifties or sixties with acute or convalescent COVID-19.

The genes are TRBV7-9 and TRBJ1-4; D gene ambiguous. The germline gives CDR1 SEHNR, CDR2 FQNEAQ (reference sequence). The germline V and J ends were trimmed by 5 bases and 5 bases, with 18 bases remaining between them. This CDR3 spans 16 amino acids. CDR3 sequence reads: CASSLRGILLNEKLFF. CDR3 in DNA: TGTGCCAGCAGCCTACGGGGTATCCTCCTGAATGAAAAACTGTTTTTT. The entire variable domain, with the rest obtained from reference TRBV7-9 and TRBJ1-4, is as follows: DTGVSQNPRHKITKRGQNVTFRCDPISEHNRLYWYRQTLGQGPEFLTYFQNEAQLEKSRLLSDRFSAERPKGSFSTLEIQRTEQGDSAMYLCASSLRGILLNEKLFFGSGTQLSVL.

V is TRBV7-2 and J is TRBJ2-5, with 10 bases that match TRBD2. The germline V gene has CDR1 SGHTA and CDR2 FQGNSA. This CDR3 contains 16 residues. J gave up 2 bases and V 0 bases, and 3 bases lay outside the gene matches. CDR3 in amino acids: CASSLASGGGQETQYF. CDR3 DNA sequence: TGTGCCAGCAGCTTAGCCAGCGGGGGGGGGCAAGAGACCCAGTACTTC.

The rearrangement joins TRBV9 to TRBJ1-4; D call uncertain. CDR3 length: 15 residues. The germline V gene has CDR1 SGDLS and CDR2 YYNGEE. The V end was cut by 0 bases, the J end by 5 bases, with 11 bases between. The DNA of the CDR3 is TGTGCCAGCAGCGTAGTTCCCGGGTCCAATGAAAAACTGTTTTTT. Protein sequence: CASSVVPGSNEKLFF.

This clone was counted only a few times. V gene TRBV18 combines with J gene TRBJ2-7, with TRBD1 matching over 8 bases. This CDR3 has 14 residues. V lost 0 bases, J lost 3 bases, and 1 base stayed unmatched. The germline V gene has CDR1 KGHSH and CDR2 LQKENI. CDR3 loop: CASSPPDRDYEQYF. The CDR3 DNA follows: TGTGCCAGCTCACCACCGGACAGGGACTACGAGCAGTACTTC.

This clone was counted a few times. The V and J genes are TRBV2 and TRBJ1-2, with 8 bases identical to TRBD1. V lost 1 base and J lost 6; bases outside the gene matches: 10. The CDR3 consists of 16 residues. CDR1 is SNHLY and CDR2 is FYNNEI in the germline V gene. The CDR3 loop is CASSEVFFRQGNGYTF. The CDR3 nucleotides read TGTGCCAGCAGTGAAGTATTCTTCCGACAGGGGAATGGCTACACCTTC.

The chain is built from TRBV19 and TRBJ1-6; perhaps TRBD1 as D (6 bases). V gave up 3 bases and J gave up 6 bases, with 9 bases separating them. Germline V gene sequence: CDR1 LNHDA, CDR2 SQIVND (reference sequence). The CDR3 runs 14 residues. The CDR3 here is CASSIGTPNSPLHF. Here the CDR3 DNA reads TGTGCCAGTAGTATCGGGACACCTAATTCACCCCTCCACTTT.

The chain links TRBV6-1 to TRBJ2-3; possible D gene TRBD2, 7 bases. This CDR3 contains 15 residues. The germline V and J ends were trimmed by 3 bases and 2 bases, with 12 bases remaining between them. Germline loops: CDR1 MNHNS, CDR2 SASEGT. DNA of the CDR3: TGTGCCAGCAGTGAGTGGGGGGGGCTCACAGATACGCAGTATTTT. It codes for CASSEWGGLTDTQYF.

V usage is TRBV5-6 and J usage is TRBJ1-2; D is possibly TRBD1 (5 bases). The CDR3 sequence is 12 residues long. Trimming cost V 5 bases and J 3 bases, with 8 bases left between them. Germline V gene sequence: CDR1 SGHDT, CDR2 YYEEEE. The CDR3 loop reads CASSRGDYGYTF. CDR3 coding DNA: TGTGCCAGCAGTCGGGGGGACTATGGCTACACCTTC.

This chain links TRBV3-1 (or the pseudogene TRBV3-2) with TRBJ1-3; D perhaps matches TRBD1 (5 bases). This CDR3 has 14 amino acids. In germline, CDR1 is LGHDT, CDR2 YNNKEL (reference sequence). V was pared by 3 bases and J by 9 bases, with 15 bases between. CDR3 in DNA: TGTGCCAGCAGCCAGGCAGTTGACGGGGGCACCATATATTTT. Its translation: CASSQAVDGGTIYF.

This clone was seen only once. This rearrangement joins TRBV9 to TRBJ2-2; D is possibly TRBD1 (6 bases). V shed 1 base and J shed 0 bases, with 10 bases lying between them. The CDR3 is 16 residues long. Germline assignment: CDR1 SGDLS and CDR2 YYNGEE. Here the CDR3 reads CASSVMGTTNTGELFF. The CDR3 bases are TGTGCCAGCAGCGTAATGGGGACAACGAACACCGGGGAGCTGTTTTTT.

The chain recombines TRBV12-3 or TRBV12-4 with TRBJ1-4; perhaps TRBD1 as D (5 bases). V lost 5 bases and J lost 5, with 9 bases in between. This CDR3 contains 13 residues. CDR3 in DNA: TGTGCCAGCAGTAAGGACACCAATGAAAAACTGTTTTTT. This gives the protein CASSKDTNEKLFF.

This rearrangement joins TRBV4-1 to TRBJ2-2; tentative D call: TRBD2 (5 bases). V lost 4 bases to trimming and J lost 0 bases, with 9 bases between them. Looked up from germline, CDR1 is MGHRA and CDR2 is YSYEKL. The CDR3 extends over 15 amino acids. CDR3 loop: CASSPRATNTGELFF. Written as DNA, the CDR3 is TGCGCCAGCAGCCCGCGGGCCACGAACACCGGGGAGCTGTTTTTT.

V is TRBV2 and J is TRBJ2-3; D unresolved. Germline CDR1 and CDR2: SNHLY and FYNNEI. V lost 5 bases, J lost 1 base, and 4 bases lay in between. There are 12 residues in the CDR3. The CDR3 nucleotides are TGTGCCAGCAGTCTCGGCACAGATACGCAGTATTTT. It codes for CASSLGTDTQYF. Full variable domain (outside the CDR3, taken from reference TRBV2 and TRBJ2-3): EPEVTQTPSHQVTQMGQEVILRCVPISNHLYFYWYRQILGQKVEFLVSFYNNEISEKSEIFDDQFSVERPDGSNFTLKIRSTKLEDSAMYFCASSLGTDTQYFGPGTRLTVL.

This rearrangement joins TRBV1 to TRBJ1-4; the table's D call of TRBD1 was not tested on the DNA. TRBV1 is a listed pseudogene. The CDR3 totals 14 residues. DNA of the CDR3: TGCACCAGCAGCCAAGGGCAGGGTTGGGAAAAACTGTTTTTT. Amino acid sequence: CTSSQGQGWEKLFF.

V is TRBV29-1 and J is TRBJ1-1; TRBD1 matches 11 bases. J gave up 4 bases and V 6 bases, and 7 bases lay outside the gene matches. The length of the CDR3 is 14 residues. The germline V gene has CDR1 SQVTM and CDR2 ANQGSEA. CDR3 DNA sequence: TGCAGCGTCGCCACCGGGACAGGGGGCACTGAAGCTTTCTTT. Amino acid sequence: CSVATGTGGTEAFF.

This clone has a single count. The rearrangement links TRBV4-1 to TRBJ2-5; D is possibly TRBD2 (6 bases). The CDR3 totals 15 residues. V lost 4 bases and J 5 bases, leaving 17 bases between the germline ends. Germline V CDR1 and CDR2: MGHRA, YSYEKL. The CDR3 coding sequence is TGCGCCAGCAGCCGGACGCGGGGAACGAGGGAGACCCAGTACTTC. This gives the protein CASSRTRGTRETQYF.

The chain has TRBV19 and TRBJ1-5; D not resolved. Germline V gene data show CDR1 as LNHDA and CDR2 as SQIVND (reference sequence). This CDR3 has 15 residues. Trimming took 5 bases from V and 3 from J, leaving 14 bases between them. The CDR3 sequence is CASSLLWVDNQPQHF. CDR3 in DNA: TGTGCCAGTAGTCTACTATGGGTTGACAATCAGCCCCAGCATTTT.

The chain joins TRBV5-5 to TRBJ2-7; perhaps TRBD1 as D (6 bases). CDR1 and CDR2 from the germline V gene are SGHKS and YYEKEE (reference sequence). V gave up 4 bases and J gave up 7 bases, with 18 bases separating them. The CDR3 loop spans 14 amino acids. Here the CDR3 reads CASSPWDITEEQYF. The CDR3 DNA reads TGTGCCAGCAGCCCCTGGGACATTACCGAGGAGCAGTACTTC.